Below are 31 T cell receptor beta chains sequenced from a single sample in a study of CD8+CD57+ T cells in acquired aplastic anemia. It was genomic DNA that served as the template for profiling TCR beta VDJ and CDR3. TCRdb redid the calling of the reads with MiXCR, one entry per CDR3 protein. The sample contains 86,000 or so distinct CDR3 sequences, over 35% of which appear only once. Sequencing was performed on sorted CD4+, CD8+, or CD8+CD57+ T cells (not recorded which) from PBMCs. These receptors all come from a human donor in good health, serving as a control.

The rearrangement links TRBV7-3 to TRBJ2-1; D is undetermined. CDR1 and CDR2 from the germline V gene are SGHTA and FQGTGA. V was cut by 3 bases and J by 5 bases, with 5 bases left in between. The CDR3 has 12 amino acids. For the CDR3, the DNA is TGTGCCAGCAGCTTGGGAAACAATGAGCAGTTCTTC. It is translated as CASSLGNNEQFF.

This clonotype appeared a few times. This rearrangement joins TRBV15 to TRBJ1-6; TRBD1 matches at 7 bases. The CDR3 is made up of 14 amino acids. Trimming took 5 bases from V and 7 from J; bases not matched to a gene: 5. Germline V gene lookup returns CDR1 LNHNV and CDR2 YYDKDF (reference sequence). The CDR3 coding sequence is TGTGCCACCAGCGGGGGGACAGCCAATTCACCCCTCCACTTT. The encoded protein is CATSGGTANSPLHF. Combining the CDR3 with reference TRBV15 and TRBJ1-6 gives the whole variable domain DAMVIQNPRYQVTQFGKPVTLSCSQTLNHNVMYWYQQKSSQAPKLLFHYYDKDFNNEADTPDNFQSRRPNTSFCFLDIRSPGLGDTAMYLCATSGGTANSPLHFGNGTRLTVT.

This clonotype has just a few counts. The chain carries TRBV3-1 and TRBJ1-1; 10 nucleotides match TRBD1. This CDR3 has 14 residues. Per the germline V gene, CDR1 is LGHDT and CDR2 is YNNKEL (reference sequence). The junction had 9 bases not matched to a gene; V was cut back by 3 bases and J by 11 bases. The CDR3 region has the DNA TGTGCCAGCAGCCACTCCGGGACAGGGGACAGGGCTTTCTTT. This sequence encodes CASSHSGTGDRAFF.

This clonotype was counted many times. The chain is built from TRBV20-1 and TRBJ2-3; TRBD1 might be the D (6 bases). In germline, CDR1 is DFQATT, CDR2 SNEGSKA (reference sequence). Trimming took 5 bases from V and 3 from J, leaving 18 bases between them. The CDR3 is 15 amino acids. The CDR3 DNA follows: TGCAGTGCTGCCACCGGGACAAACCTTACAGATACGCAGTATTTT. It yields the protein CSAATGTNLTDTQYF.

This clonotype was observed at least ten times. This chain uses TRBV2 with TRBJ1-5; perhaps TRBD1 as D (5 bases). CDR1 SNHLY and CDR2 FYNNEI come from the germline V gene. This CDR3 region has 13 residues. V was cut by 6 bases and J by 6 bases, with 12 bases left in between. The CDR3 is CASSSGPIQPQHF. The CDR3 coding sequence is TGTGCCAGCAGCTCGGGGCCTATTCAGCCCCAGCATTTT.

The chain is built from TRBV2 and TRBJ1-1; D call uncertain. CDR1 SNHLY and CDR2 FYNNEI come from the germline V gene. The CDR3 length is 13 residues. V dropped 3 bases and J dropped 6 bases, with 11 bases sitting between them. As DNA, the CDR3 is TGTGCCAGCAGTGATGGCGGGGTAGCTGAAGCTTTCTTT. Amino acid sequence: CASSDGGVAEAFF. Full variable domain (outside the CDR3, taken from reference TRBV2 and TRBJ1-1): EPEVTQTPSHQVTQMGQEVILRCVPISNHLYFYWYRQILGQKVEFLVSFYNNEISEKSEIFDDQFSVERPDGSNFTLKIRSTKLEDSAMYFCASSDGGVAEAFFGQGTRLTVV.

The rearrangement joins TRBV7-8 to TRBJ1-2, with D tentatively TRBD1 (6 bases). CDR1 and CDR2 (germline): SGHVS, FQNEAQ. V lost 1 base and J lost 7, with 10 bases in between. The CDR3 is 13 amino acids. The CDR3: CASSLGGGGGYTF. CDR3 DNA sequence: TGTGCCAGCAGCTTAGGAGGGGGTGGTGGCTACACCTTC.

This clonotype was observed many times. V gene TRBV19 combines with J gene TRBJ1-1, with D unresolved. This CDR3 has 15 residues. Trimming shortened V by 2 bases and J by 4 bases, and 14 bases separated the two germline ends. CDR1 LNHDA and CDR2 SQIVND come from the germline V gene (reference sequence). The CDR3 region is CASSIYGDLGTEAFF. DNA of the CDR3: TGTGCCAGTAGTATATACGGGGATTTGGGCACTGAAGCTTTCTTT. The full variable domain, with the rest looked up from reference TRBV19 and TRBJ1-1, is DGGITQSPKYLFRKEGQNVTLSCEQNLNHDAMYWYRQDPGQGLRLIYYSQIVNDFQKGDIAEGYSVSREKKESFPLTVTSAQKNPTAFYLCASSIYGDLGTEAFFGQGTRLTVV.

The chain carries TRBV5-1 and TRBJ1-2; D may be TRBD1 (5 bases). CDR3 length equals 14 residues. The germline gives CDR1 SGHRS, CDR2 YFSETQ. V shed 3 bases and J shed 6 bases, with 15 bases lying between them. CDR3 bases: TGCGCCAGCAGCTACGGGGTAGGGGATGATGGCTACACCTTC. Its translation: CASSYGVGDDGYTF.

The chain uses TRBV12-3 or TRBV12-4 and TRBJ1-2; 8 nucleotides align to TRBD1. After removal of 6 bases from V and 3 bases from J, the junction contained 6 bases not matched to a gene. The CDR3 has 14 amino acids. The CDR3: CASRSDRVDYGYTF. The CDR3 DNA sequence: TGTGCCAGCAGGTCGGACAGGGTCGACTATGGCTACACCTTC.

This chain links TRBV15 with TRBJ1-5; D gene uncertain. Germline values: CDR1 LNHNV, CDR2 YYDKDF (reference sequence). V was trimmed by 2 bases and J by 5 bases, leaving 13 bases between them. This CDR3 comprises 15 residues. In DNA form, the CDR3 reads TGTGCCACCAGCAGACTCGAGGGAGTGGATCAGCCCCAGCATTTT. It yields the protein CATSRLEGVDQPQHF.

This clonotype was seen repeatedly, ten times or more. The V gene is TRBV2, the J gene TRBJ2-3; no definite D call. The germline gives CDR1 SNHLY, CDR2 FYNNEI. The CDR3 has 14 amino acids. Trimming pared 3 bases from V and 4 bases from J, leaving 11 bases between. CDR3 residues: CASSEVKGSDTQYF. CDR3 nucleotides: TGTGCCAGCAGTGAGGTAAAGGGATCAGATACGCAGTATTTT.

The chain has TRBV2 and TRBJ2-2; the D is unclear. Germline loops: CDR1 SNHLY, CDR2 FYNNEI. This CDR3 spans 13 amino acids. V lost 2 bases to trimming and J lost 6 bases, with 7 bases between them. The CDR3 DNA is TGTGCCAGCAGTGAATTTTTGGCCGGGGAGCTGTTTTTT. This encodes CASSEFLAGELFF.

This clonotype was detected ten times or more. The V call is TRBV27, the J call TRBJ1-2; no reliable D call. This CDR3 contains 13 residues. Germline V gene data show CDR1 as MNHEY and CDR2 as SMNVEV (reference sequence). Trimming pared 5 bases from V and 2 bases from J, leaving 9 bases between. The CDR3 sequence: CASSISGNYGYTF. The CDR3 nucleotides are TGTGCCAGCAGTATAAGTGGGAACTATGGCTACACCTTC.

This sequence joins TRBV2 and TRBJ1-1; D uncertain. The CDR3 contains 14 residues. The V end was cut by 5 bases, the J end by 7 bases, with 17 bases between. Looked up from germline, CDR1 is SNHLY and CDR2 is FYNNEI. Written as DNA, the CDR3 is TGTGCCAGCAGTTACCCAACACCAGACGGTGAAGCTTTCTTT. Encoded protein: CASSYPTPDGEAFF.

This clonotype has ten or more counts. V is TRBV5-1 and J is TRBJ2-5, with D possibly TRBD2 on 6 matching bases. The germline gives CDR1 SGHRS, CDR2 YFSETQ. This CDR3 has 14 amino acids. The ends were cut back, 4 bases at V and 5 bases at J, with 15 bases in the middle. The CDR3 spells CASSMDQGGETQYF. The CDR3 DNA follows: TGCGCCAGCAGCATGGACCAAGGAGGGGAGACCCAGTACTTC.

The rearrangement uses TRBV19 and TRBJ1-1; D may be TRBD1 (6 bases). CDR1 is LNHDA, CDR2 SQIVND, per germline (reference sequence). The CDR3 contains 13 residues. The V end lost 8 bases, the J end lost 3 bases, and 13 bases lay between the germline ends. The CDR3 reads CASLAEGDTEAFF. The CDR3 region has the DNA TGTGCCAGTTTAGCCGAGGGGGACACTGAAGCTTTCTTT.

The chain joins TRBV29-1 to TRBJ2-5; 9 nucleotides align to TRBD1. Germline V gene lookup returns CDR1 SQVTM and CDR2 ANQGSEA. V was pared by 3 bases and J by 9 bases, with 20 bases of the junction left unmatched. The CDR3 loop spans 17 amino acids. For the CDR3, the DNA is TGCAGCGTTGAGACGGACAGGGGAGTTCAAGAGTGGGAGGCCCAGTACTTC. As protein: CSVETDRGVQEWEAQYF.

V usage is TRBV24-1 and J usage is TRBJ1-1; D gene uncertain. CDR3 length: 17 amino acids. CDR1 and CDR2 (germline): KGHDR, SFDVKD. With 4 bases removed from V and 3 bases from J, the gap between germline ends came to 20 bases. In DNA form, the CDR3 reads TGTGCCACCAGTGACCCCTTGCGGGAGAGTATAGACACTGAAGCTTTCTTT. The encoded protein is CATSDPLRESIDTEAFF.

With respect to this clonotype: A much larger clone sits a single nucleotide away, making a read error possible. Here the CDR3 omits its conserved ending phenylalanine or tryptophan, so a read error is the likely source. The CDR3 DNA sequence: TGCGCCAGCAGACTAGGGGGCGGGGGCGGGCAGGATGGCTACACCTCC. Protein sequence: CASRLGGGGGQDGYTS. This chain joins TRBV4-1 and TRBJ1-2; 7 bases are shared with TRBD1. The CDR3 has 16 residues. V was pared by 6 bases and J by 6 bases, with 16 bases of the junction left unmatched. Germline-derived CDR1 and CDR2 are MGHRA and YSYEKL.

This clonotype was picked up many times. CDR3 amino acids: CSAGGELNNEQFF. CDR3 DNA sequence: TGCAGTGCTGGCGGGGAATTGAACAATGAGCAGTTCTTC. The chain uses TRBV20-1 and TRBJ2-1, with TRBD2 as a possible D gene (6 bases). Between the trimmed V and J ends, which lost 5 bases and 5 bases, there was a span of 13 bases. This CDR3 comprises 13 residues. CDR1 and CDR2 (germline): DFQATT, SNEGSKA (reference sequence).

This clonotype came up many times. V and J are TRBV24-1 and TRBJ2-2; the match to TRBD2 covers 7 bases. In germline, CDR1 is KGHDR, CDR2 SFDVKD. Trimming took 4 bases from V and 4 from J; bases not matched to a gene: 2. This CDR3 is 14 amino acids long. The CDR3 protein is CATSEVAGTGELFF. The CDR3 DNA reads TGTGCCACCAGTGAAGTAGCGGGCACCGGGGAGCTGTTTTTT.

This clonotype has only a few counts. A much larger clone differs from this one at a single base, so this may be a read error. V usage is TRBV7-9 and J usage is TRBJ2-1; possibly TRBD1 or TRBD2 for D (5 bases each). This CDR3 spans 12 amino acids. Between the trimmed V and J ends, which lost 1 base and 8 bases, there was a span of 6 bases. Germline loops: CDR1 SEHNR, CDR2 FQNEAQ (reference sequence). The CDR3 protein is CASSLGGDEQFF. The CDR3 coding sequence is TGTGCCAGCAGCTTAGGAGGGGATGAGCAGTTCTTC.

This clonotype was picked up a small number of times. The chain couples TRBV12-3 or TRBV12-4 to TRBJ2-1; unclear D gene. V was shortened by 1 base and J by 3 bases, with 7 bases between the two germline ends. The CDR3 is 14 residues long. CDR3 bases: TGTGCCAGCAGTTTAGATAACAACTACAATGAGCAGTTCTTC. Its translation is CASSLDNNYNEQFF.

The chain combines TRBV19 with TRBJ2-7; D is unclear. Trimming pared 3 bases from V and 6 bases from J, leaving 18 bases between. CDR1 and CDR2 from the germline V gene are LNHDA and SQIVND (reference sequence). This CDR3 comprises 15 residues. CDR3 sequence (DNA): TGTGCCAGTAGTATCACAGCACTTAACATTGTCGAGCAGTACTTC. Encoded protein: CASSITALNIVEQYF.

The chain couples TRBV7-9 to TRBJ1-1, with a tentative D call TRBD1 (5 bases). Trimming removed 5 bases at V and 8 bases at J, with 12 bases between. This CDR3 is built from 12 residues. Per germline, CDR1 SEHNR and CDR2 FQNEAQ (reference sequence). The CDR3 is CASSVTGTEAFF. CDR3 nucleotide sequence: TGTGCCAGCAGCGTTACCGGGACGGAAGCTTTCTTT.

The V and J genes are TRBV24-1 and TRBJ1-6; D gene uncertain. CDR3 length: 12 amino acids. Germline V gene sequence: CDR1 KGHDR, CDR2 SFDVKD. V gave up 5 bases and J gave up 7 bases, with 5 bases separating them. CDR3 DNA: TGTGCCACCAGTGCTGGAAATTCACCCCTCCACTTT. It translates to CATSAGNSPLHF.

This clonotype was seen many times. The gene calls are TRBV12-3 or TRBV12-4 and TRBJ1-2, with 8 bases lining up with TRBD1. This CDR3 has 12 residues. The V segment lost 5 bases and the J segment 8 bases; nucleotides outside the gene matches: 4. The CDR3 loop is CASSPGGRGYTF. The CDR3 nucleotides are TGTGCCAGCAGTCCAGGGGGCAGAGGCTACACCTTC.

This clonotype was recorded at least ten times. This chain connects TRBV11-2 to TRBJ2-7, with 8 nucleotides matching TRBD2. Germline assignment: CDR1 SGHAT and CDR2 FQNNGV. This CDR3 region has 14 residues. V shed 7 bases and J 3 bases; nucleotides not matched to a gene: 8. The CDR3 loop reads CASTTGGLVYEQYF. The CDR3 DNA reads TGTGCCAGCACCACGGGGGGGTTGGTCTACGAGCAGTACTTC.

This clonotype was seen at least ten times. The CDR3 coding sequence is TGTGCCAGCAGTAACTCGGGACATAACACAGATACGCAGTATTTT. The encoded protein is CASSNSGHNTDTQYF. V is TRBV25-1 and J is TRBJ2-3; tentative D call: TRBD1 (6 bases). This CDR3 spans 15 amino acids. Germline V gives CDR1 MGHDK, CDR2 SYGVNS. The ends were cut back, 5 bases at V and 2 bases at J, with 14 bases in the middle.

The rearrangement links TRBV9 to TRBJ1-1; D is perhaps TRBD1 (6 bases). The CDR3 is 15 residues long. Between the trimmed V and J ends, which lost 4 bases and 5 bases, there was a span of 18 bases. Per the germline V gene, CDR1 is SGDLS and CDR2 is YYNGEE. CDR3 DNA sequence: TGTGCCAGCAGCTCCGCGGGGGGGCGCGAGACTGAAGCTTTCTTT. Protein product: CASSSAGGRETEAFF.